This is a list of T cell receptor beta chains from one sample in a study of T cells in Graves' hyperthyroidism and ophthalmopathy. Each CDR3 protein gets one entry after TCRdb re-called the multiplex PCR reads with MiXCR. Of 250,000 to 300,000 distinct CDR3 sequences listed, around 15% were seen once; the top ten hold around 55%. The sample comprised blood. The receptor set was obtained from a woman in her sixties with Graves' ophthalmopathy. CDR3s include the opening cysteine and the closing phenylalanine or tryptophan. A D gene is named only where the DNA matches it firmly. Some rows have no size entry. The others give once, few or many, or a class for an expanded clone.

.	TRBV2	many	14	TRBJ2-5	CASSAATAGETQYF	TGTGCCAGCAGCGCCGCGACAGCGGGAGAGACCCAGTACTTC
TRBD2	TRBV6-1	.	14	TRBJ2-3	CATPGGTYTDTQYF	TGTGCCACCCCGGGAGGGACTTACACAGATACGCAGTATTTT
.	TRBV12-3/TRBV12-4	many	16	TRBJ1-1	CASSPARWEGNTEAFF	TGTGCCAGCAGTCCTGCCCGCTGGGAGGGGAACACTGAAGCTTTCTTT
TRBD1	TRBV3-1	many	17	TRBJ1-2	CASSQESRDRVTSGYTF	TGTGCCAGCAGCCAAGAGAGTAGGGACAGGGTAACGAGTGGCTACACCTTC
.	TRBV5-1	many	14	TRBJ2-1	CASSPGLGANEQFF	TGCGCCAGCAGCCCGGGATTAGGGGCAAATGAGCAGTTCTTC
.	TRBV20-1	many	12	TRBJ1-5	CSAREQDQPQHF	TGCAGTGCTAGAGAACAGGATCAGCCCCAGCATTTT
.	TRBV3-1	few	16	TRBJ1-6	CASSQGLGLAGSPLHF	TGTGCCAGCAGTCAGGGGTTAGGACTTGCAGGTTCACCCCTCCACTTT
.	TRBV5-1	few	15	TRBJ1-6	CASSSTGRGDSPLHF	TGCGCCAGCAGCTCGACAGGTCGGGGCGATTCACCCCTCCACTTT
TRBD2	TRBV5-1	many	18	TRBJ2-2	CASSTRTSGGTNTGELFF	TGCGCCAGCAGCACCCGGACTAGCGGGGGGACGAACACCGGGGAGCTGTTTTTT
.	TRBV10-3	many	11	TRBJ2-7	CAISDNYEQYF	TGTGCCATCAGTGACAACTACGAGCAGTACTTC
.	TRBV4-3	.	16	TRBJ1-1	CASSQGVSQMNTEAFF	TGCGCCAGCAGCCAAGGAGTGTCACAGATGAACACTGAAGCTTTCTTT
TRBD2	TRBV6-1	few	19	TRBJ2-3	CASSSLGTSGRGVTDTQYF	TGTGCCAGCAGTTCCCTGGGGACTAGCGGGAGGGGGGTTACAGATACGCAGTATTTT
.	TRBV20-1	.	14	TRBJ1-3	CSAREATGGNTIYF	TGCAGTGCTAGAGAGGCGACAGGCGGAAACACCATATATTTT
TRBD2	TRBV20-1	.	13	TRBJ2-1	CSVPGLAGGEQFF	TGCAGTGTCCCGGGACTAGCGGGGGGAGAGCAGTTCTTC
TRBD1	TRBV19	.	17	TRBJ2-4	CASKKSGQGYSKNIQYF	TGTGCCAGTAAAAAATCGGGACAGGGATATTCCAAAAACATTCAGTACTTC
TRBD1	TRBV6-5	.	13	TRBJ1-1	CASSYRGQGRAFF	TGTGCCAGCAGTTACCGAGGACAGGGACGAGCTTTCTTT
.	TRBV2	many	15	TRBJ1-5	CASSRTGIGNQPQHF	TGTGCCAGCAGTAGAACAGGGATAGGAAATCAGCCCCAGCATTTT
TRBD2	TRBV28	many	14	TRBJ2-1	CASSFASGSYEQFF	TGTGCCAGCAGTTTTGCTAGCGGGAGCTATGAGCAGTTCTTC
TRBD1	TRBV27	few	14	TRBJ2-7	CASSWGQGIYEQYF	TGTGCCAGCAGCTGGGGACAGGGGATTTACGAGCAGTACTTC
.	TRBV6-5	.	17	TRBJ2-3	CANSYSRFSVRTDTQYF	TGTGCCAACAGTTACTCGCGGTTTTCAGTACGCACAGATACGCAGTATTTT
TRBD1	TRBV29-1	many	12	TRBJ1-2	CSVGDSWYGYTF	TGCAGCGTTGGGGACAGTTGGTATGGCTACACCTTC
.	TRBV6-1	.	16	TRBJ1-5	CASSEEGGLGNRPQHF	TGTGCCAGCAGTGAAGAAGGAGGTTTGGGCAATCGGCCCCAGCATTTT
TRBD2	TRBV2	.	18	TRBJ2-1	CASRPGLAGGTSYNEQFF	TGTGCCAGCAGGCCTGGACTAGCGGGGGGTACATCCTACAATGAGCAGTTCTTC
TRBD2	TRBV6-1	many	16	TRBJ2-3	CASSLAGEPSTDTQYF	TGTGCCAGCAGTCTAGCGGGAGAGCCGAGCACAGATACGCAGTATTTT